One and the same sample provided the 15 T cell receptor beta chains below, sequenced in a study of T cells in Graves' hyperthyroidism and ophthalmopathy. Amplification of TCR beta CDR3 regions used RNA as the template. The TCR CDR3 was amplified in a first-round RT-PCR using the HTBI primer set. TCRdb recomputed calls from the multiplex PCR reads with MiXCR, one row per CDR3 protein. This table has 300,000 to 450,000 distinct CDR3 sequences, just under 25% appearing once. What was sequenced was blood. The receptors stem from a man over 45 with Graves' hyperthyroidism.

This clonotype was observed at least ten times. The gene calls are TRBV11-2 and TRBJ2-1; D may be TRBD2 (5 bases). V was clipped by 5 bases and J by 10 bases, with 6 bases between them. The CDR3 is 10 residues long. The germline gives CDR1 SGHAT, CDR2 FQNNGV. The CDR3 nucleotides are TGTGCCAGCAGCAGACTAGAGCAGTTCTTC. It codes for CASSRLEQFF. The full variable domain, with the rest looked up from reference TRBV11-2 and TRBJ2-1, is EAGVAQSPRYKIIEKRQSVAFWCNPISGHATLYWYQQILGQGPKLLIQFQNNGVVDDSQLPKDRFSAERLKGVDSTLKIQPAKLEDSAVYLCASSRLEQFFGPGTRLTVL.

The chain has TRBV5-1 and TRBJ2-7; possible D gene TRBD2, 7 bases. This CDR3 has 14 residues. Germline CDR1 and CDR2: SGHRS and YFSETQ. The V end was cut by 1 base, the J end by 6 bases, with 14 bases between. CDR3 sequence (DNA): TGCGCCAGCAGCTTGTCAGGGGAGGGGAGCGAGCAGTACTTC. It translates to CASSLSGEGSEQYF.

The table lists this clonotype with a few counts. The V call is TRBV20-1, the J call TRBJ1-6, with TRBD1 identical over 7 bases. V was pared by 2 bases and J by 7 bases, with 14 bases of the junction left unmatched. Germline assignment: CDR1 DFQATT and CDR2 SNEGSKA (reference sequence). The CDR3 is made up of 17 amino acids. The CDR3 spells CSARSTSGGTENSPLHF. The CDR3 bases are TGCAGTGCTAGATCCACCTCCGGCGGGACAGAGAATTCACCCCTCCACTTT.

The rearrangement links TRBV7-6 to TRBJ2-7; maybe TRBD2 (5 bases). CDR3 size: 14 residues. CDR1 and CDR2 (germline): SGHVS, FNYEAQ. Trimming left V 3 bases short and J 3 bases short, with 12 bases between. DNA for the CDR3: TGTGCCAGCAGCTTGGCTAGCCGCGGCTACGAGCAGTACTTC. Translated, it gives CASSLASRGYEQYF.

The chain links TRBV12-3 or TRBV12-4 to TRBJ2-7, with no clear D. CDR3 length: 14 residues. V shed 5 bases and J shed 0 bases, with 11 bases lying between them. The CDR3 loop reads CASSPEGPSYEQYF. CDR3 sequence (DNA): TGTGCCAGCAGTCCAGAAGGACCCTCCTACGAGCAGTACTTC.

The V gene is TRBV2, the J gene TRBJ2-7; TRBD1 matches at 9 bases. Trimming took 2 bases from V and 4 from J; bases not matched to a gene: 15. This CDR3 spans 18 amino acids. Germline values: CDR1 SNHLY, CDR2 FYNNEI. CDR3 sequence: CASSEPPVGQGTWYEQYF. As DNA, the CDR3 is TGTGCCAGCAGTGAACCACCGGTCGGACAGGGGACATGGTACGAGCAGTACTTC. Full variable domain (outside the CDR3, taken from reference TRBV2 and TRBJ2-7): EPEVTQTPSHQVTQMGQEVILRCVPISNHLYFYWYRQILGQKVEFLVSFYNNEISEKSEIFDDQFSVERPDGSNFTLKIRSTKLEDSAMYFCASSEPPVGQGTWYEQYFGPGTRLTVT.

This clonotype was seen more than once but under ten times. The chain joins TRBV3-1 to TRBJ2-1; 9 positions match TRBD2. This CDR3 has 15 residues. The V segment lost 5 bases and the J segment 6 bases; nucleotides outside the gene matches: 8. Germline V gene data show CDR1 as LGHDT and CDR2 as YNNKEL (reference sequence). The CDR3 protein is CASSVLAGPFNEQFF. The CDR3 DNA sequence: TGTGCCAGCAGCGTCCTAGCGGGACCTTTCAATGAGCAGTTCTTC.

The chain carries TRBV29-1 and TRBJ2-1; D not certain. The CDR3 extends over 18 amino acids. Germline loops: CDR1 SQVTM, CDR2 ANQGSEA. V lost 6 bases and J 0 bases, leaving 24 bases between the germline ends. The DNA for the CDR3 is TGCAGCGTCGCCAACCTCCGCCCCCCCCAGAGCTCCTACAATGAGCAGTTCTTC. Encoded protein: CSVANLRPPQSSYNEQFF.

The V and J genes are TRBV7-2 and TRBJ2-5; D is unresolved. V shed 2 bases and J shed 0 bases, with 10 bases lying between them. From germline, CDR1 is SGHTA and CDR2 FQGNSA. This CDR3 contains 15 residues. The CDR3 DNA reads TGTGCCAGCAGCTTAAGTGAGCTAAACCAAGAGACCCAGTACTTC. It encodes CASSLSELNQETQYF.

Many counts were recorded for this clonotype. V gene TRBV7-8 combines with J gene TRBJ2-7; 11 bases are shared with TRBD2. The CDR3 is made up of 17 amino acids. Germline CDR1 reads SGHVS; CDR2 reads FQNEAQ. Trimming took 4 bases from V and 6 from J; bases not matched to a gene: 14. CDR3: CASSYPLLAGGGGEQYF. As DNA, the CDR3 is TGTGCCAGCAGCTACCCCCTCCTAGCGGGAGGAGGTGGCGAGCAGTACTTC.

DNA for the CDR3: TGTGCCACCCGCCCCGGACACAACCAAGAGACCCAGTACTTC. This sequence encodes CATRPGHNQETQYF. The rearrangement links TRBV6-1 to TRBJ2-5, with D possibly TRBD1 on 5 matching bases. This CDR3 region has 14 residues. V lost 10 bases to trimming and J lost 0 bases, with 15 bases between them. Germline CDR1 and CDR2: MNHNS and SASEGT.

V gene TRBV2 combines with J gene TRBJ1-5, with 8 bases fitting TRBD1. Germline V gene data show CDR1 as SNHLY and CDR2 as FYNNEI. The length of the CDR3 is 15 residues. Unmatched junction bases numbered 10, after V lost 7 bases and J lost 5 bases. The CDR3 is CASNGQGGKDQPQHF. The CDR3 region has the DNA TGTGCCAGCAACGGACAGGGCGGGAAAGATCAGCCCCAGCATTTT.

The chain is built from TRBV5-1 and TRBJ1-2, with D unresolved. Germline values: CDR1 SGHRS, CDR2 YFSETQ. The CDR3 consists of 17 residues. V gave up 1 base and J gave up 3 bases, with 19 bases separating them. The CDR3, as DNA: TGCGCCAGCAGCTTGAGTATCGCAGCAGGCGCCTACTATGGCTACACCTTC. It encodes CASSLSIAAGAYYGYTF.

In its sample, this clonotype was seen many times. V is TRBV7-9 and J is TRBJ2-5; D unclear. The CDR3 totals 13 residues. The germline V gene has CDR1 SEHNR and CDR2 FQNEAQ (reference sequence). V lost 3 bases to trimming and J lost 5 bases, with 10 bases between them. In DNA, the CDR3 is TGTGCCAGCAGCTTCTACGAAGCGGAGACCCAGTACTTC. Its translation is CASSFYEAETQYF.

The chain recombines TRBV11-2 with TRBJ2-5; 7 nucleotides align to TRBD1. Trimming removed 6 bases from V and 5 bases from J; junction bases left unmatched: 6. The V gene's germline CDR1 is SGHAT and CDR2 FQNNGV. The CDR3 runs 13 residues. For the CDR3, the DNA is TGTGCCAGCAGTAAAACAGGGGTTGAGACCCAGTACTTC. Its protein is CASSKTGVETQYF.